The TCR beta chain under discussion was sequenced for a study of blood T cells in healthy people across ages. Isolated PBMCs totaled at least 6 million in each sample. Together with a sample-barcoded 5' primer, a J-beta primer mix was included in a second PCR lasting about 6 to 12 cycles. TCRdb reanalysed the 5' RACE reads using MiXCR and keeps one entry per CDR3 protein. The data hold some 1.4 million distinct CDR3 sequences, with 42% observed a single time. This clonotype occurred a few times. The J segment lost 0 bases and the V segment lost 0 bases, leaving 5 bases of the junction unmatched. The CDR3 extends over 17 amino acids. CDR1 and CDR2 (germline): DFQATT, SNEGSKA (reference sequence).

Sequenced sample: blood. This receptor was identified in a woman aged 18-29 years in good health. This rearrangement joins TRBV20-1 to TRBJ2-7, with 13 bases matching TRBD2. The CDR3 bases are TGCAGTGCTAGAGATCCGGGACTAGCGGGAACCTCCTACGAGCAGTACTTC. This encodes CSARDPGLAGTSYEQYF.